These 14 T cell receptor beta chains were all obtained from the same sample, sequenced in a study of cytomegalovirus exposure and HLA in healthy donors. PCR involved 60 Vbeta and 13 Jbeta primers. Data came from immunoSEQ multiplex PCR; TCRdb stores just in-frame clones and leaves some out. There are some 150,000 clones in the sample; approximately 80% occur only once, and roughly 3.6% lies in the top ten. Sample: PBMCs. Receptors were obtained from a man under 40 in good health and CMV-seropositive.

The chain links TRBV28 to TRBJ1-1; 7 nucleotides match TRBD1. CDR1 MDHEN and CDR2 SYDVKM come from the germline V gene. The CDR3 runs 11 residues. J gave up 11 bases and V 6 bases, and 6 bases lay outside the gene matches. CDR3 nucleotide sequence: TGTGCCAGCAGCGTTACAGGGGAGGCTTTCTTT. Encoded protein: CASSVTGEAFF.

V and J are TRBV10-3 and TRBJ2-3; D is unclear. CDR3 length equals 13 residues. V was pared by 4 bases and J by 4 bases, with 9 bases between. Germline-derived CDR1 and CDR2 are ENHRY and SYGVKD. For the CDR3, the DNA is TGTGCCATCAGTGGTCTGATAGCAGATACGCAGTATTTT. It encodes CAISGLIADTQYF.

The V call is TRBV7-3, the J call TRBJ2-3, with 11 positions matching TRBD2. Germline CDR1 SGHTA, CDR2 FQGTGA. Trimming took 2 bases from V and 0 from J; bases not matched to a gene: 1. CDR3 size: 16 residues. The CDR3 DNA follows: TGTGCCAGCAGCTTAGGACTAGCGGGCAGCACAGATACGCAGTATTTT. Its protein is CASSLGLAGSTDTQYF.

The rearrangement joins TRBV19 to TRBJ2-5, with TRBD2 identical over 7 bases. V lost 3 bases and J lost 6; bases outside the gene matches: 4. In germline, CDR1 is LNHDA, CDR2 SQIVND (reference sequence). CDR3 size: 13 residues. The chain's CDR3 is CASSISRGKTQYF. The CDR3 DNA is TGTGCCAGTAGTATTTCGCGGGGGAAGACCCAGTACTTC.

As DNA, the CDR3 is TGTGCCAGCAGTTCCATTACAGGAGATACGCAGTATTTT. The encoded protein is CASSSITGDTQYF. The chain combines TRBV11-1 with TRBJ2-3, with D perhaps matching TRBD1 (5 bases). The germline V gene encodes CDR1 SGHAT and CDR2 FQDESV (reference sequence). V lost 6 bases to trimming and J lost 5 bases, with 12 bases between them. The CDR3 sequence is 13 residues long.

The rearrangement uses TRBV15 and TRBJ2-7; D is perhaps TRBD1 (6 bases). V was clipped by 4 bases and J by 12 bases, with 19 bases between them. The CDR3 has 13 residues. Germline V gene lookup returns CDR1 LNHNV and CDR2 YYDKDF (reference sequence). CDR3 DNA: TGTGCCACCAGCACTGGACAGTCGGTGGCCCTGTACTTC. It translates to CATSTGQSVALYF.

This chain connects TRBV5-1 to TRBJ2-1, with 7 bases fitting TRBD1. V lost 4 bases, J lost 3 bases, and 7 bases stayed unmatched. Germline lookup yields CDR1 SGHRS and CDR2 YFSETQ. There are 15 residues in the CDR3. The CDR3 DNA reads TGCGCCAGCAGCCAGGACAGGCCGGACTACAATGAGCAGTTCTTC. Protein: CASSQDRPDYNEQFF. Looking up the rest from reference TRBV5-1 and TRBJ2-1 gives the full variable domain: KAGVTQTPRYLIKTRGQQVTLSCSPISGHRSVSWYQQTPGQGLQFLFEYFSETQRNKGNFPGRFSGRQFSNSRSEMNVSTLELGDSALYLCASSQDRPDYNEQFFGPGTRLTVL.

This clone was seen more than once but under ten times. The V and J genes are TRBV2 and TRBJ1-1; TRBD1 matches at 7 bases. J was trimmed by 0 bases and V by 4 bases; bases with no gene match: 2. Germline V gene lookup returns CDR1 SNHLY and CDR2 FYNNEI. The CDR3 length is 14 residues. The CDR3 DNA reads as TGTGCCAGCAGTGCGGGACAGTTGAACACTGAAGCTTTCTTT. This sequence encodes CASSAGQLNTEAFF.

In DNA, the CDR3 is TGTGCCAGCATCCCTTTATCCCGCAGGAGCAATCAGCCCCAGCATTTT. Protein sequence: CASIPLSRRSNQPQHF. This rearrangement joins TRBV9 to TRBJ1-5; no clear D. The CDR3 totals 16 residues. Trimming cost V 6 bases and J 1 base, with 17 bases left between them. The V gene's germline CDR1 is SGDLS and CDR2 YYNGEE.

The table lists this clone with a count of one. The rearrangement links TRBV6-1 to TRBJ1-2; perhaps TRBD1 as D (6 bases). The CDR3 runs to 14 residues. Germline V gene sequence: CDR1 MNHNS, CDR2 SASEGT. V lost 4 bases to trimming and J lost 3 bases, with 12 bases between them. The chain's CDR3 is CASSVTRTDYGYTF. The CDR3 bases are TGTGCCAGCAGTGTGACCCGGACAGACTATGGCTACACCTTC.

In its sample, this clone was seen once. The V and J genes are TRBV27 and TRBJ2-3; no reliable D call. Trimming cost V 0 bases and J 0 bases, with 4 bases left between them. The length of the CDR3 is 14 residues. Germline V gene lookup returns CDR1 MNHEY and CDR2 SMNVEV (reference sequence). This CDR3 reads CASSLSASTDTQYF. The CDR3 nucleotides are TGTGCCAGCAGTTTATCGGCCAGCACAGATACGCAGTATTTT.

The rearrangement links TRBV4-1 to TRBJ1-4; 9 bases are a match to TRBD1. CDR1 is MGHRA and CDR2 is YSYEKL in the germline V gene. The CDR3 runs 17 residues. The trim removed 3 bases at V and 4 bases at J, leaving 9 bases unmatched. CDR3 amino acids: CASSQRLQGAGNEKLFF. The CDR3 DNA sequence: TGCGCCAGCAGCCAGAGACTACAGGGGGCAGGTAATGAAAAACTGTTTTTT.

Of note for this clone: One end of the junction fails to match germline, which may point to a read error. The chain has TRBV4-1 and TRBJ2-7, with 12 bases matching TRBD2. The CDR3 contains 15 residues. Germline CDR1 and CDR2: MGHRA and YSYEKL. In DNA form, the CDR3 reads TGCGCCAGCACCCAACTAGCGGGGGGTGGCAACGAGCAGTACTTC. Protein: CASTQLAGGGNEQYF.

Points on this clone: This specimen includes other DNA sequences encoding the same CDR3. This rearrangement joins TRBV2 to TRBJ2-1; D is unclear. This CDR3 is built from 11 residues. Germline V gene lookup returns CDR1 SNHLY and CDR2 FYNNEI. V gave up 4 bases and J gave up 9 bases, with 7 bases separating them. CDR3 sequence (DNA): TGTGCCAGCAGTGTCTTTCGTGAGCAGTTCTTC. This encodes CASSVFREQFF.